This T cell receptor beta chain originates from a study of OX40 agonist ivuxolimab in advanced cancers. Concerning the study at large: Ivuxolimab was a fully human IgG2 agonistic monoclonal antibody targeting the costimulatory receptor OX40 (CD134). The point of sequencing TCRbeta in the periphery was to test whether ivuxolimab changed TCR sequence diversity and drove clonal T-cell expansion. Three dose-escalation patients achieved partial responses, one with hepatocellular carcinoma and two with cutaneous melanoma. Prior anti-PD-1, anti-PD-L1 or anti-CTLA-4 therapy was permitted, and checkpoint inhibitors had been received by roughly 40% of dose-escalation patients. The dose-escalation cohort was about 83% male with a mean age of about 58 years, ranging from about 23 to 85. Of the roughly 52 dose-escalation patients, hepatocellular carcinoma was present in roughly 19, melanoma in roughly 15, renal cell carcinoma in 9 and head and neck cancer in 9. The monotherapy dose-escalation portion (N ≈ 56 patients) of the phase I ivuxolimab trial is reported in the paper. Intravenous ivuxolimab was administered to patients every 2 weeks at six dose levels: 0.01, 0.1, 0.3, 1.5, 3 and 10 mg/kg.

Patients with a history of autoimmune disease or receiving systemic immunosuppression were excluded from the trial. In every dose cohort, peripheral blood was drawn for TCR sequencing at baseline, cycle 4 day 1, and cycle 7 day 1. The samples were taken from a phase I, first-in-human, multicenter, open-label dose-escalation trial of ivuxolimab. Adults with locally advanced or metastatic melanoma, renal cell, hepatocellular, or head and neck squamous cell carcinoma were enrolled in the trial. Before TCR sequencing, CD4+ and CD8+ T cells were separately sorted from peripheral blood. Results the study describes overall, beyond this receptor: The antigen specificity of the clonally expanded peripheral T cells was not determined. Clonal expansion of both CD4+ and CD8+ blood T cells was observed from baseline to week 6 at doses 0.1 to 3.0 mg/kg. Low levels of normalized T-cell clonal expansion were also seen in some nonresponding patients. In the 0.1-3.0 mg/kg groups, partial responders were among the patients with the lowest normalized peripheral clonal expansion, particularly in CD8+ T cells. After ivuxolimab, more expanded clones were found on average in CD8+ T cells than in CD4+ T cells.

Genomic DNA was extracted from sorted cells for sequencing of the TCRbeta CDR3 region. The immunoSEQ Assay was used to sequence the TCRbeta CDR3 regions. This is the immuneACCESS table as TCRdb keeps it, with only in-frame sequences that have V and J called. A part of the clones is gone; compared with another copy, unresolved V genes explain less than half, and the rest is unexplained. In this sample the table shows fewer than 70,000 clones, roughly 90% of which occur a single time. Clones ranked in the top ten supply 2.5% to 3% of the sample. Comments on this clone: The antigen it recognizes is unknown. The record has no base qualities; no much larger clone is one base away.

Trimming at the junction amounts to 7 bases on V and 7 bases on J, and the germline ends lie 25 bases apart. The CDR3 has 17 amino acids, counting the end cysteine and phenylalanine. The kept DNA is CDR3 alone, 51 bases in frame from the first base. Looking up the germline V gene yields CDR1 SGHTA and CDR2 FQGNSA. The rearranged segments are TRBV7-2 and TRBJ1-4, with the D gene call left open. This receptor was taken from an adult with an advanced solid tumor such as melanoma, head and neck, liver or kidney cancer. The specimen comprised CD4+ or CD8+ T cells sorted from blood, sampled in a trial of the OX40 agonist ivuxolimab. The DNA sequence is given as TGTGCCAGCACCGTCGGCGGGCACACCCGGGGAGGTGAAAAACTGTTTTTT. Its protein reads: CASTVGGHTRGGEKLFF.